This T cell receptor (beta chain) was recovered during a study of regulatory T cells in long-lasting Graves disease. The time point is: newly diagnosed GD, antithyroid drugs for less than 3 months. After RNA was extracted from PBMCs, the TCR library was made from it. The CDR3 contains 19 residues. The V and J ends lost 5 bases and 0 bases, in that order; junction bases with no gene match: 14. Per germline, CDR1 LNHDA and CDR2 SQIVND (reference sequence). iRepertoire HTBI primers and Arm-PCR of CDR3 regions built TCR beta libraries. MiXCR was run by TCRdb on the multiplex PCR reads, yielding one entry per CDR3 protein. The profile shows about 620,000 distinct CDR3 sequences, roughly 16% of them singletons. The same data also contributed to another study, on T cells in Graves' hyperthyroidism and ophthalmopathy.

This clonotype was sampled from a woman between 25 and 40 years old with Graves disease. V usage is TRBV19 and J usage is TRBJ1-5; TRBD1 agrees at 9 bases. The sample consisted of peripheral blood mononuclear cells (PBMCs), taken at new diagnosis, from a patient treated with antithyroid drugs. CDR3 in DNA: TGTGCCAGTAGTCCGCTCTGGGACAGGGCTATTTATAGCAATCAGCCCCAGCATTTT. Its protein is CASSPLWDRAIYSNQPQHF.